This TCR beta chain was sequenced for a study of blood T cell repertoires in COVID-19. The wider study: Researchers got acute and convalescent COVID-19 samples from the United States, Italy and Spain. The analysed material was cDNA or gDNA that came from T cells, B-cell-depleted T cells, or PBMCs.

Germline V gene sequence: CDR1 SGHRS, CDR2 YFSETQ. The CDR3 runs to 17 residues. V shed 3 bases, J shed 4 bases, and the junction held 12 bases outside the gene matches. Original data processing: Counts of nucleated cells, estimated from reference gene primer amplification, were obtained. TCRdb's table, derived via immunoSEQ multiplex PCR, lists solely in-frame clones and lacks some. V, J and clone size derive from that table, while D and trimming were established from the DNA sequence. This table holds about 100,000 clones, over 75% found once. The sample taken for sequencing was peripheral blood. The rearrangement joins TRBV5-1 to TRBJ2-1; 8 nucleotides line up with TRBD2. The source is an elderly woman with acute or convalescent COVID-19. The CDR3 DNA follows: TGCGCCAGCAGCTCCTTGCGGGGGGCGGGAGGTTACAATGAGCAGTTCTTC. It encodes CASSSLRGAGGYNEQFF.